These T cell receptor beta chains were read from a single sample in a study of T-cell reconstitution after alpha-beta-depleted transplantation in children. One entry per CDR3 protein results from TCRdb running MiXCR on the PCR reads. The repertoire holds 6,500 to 8,000 distinct CDR3 sequences, with around a tenth as singletons. The source material was PBMCs, mostly from graft donor cells, sampled 180 days after TCRalphabeta/CD19-depleted stem cell transplant. All receptors derive from a child under two years old who had a stem cell transplant for acute myeloid leukemia, so the T cells may come from the graft donor. The CDR3 runs from the conserved cysteine through the conserved F or W. Fields, in order: V gene, clone size, J gene, D gene, CDR3 DNA, CDR3 protein. D genes are given only for firm matches. Some rows mark clone size as missing; the rest say once, few, many or name a class of expanded clone.

>TRBV15|medium-sized|TRBJ1-1|TRBD1
TGTGCCACCAGCAGAGCCGACAGGGTGAACACTGAAGCTTTCTTT
CATSRADRVNTEAFF
>TRBV9|many|TRBJ1-2|NA
TGTGCCAGCAGCGTAGGGGGGGAGCTGTCCTATGGCTACACCTTC
CASSVGGELSYGYTF
>TRBV6-2/TRBV6-3|NA|TRBJ2-7|TRBD2
TGTGCCAGCAGAGGTAGCGGGAGGGCCTACGAGCAGTACTTC
CASRGSGRAYEQYF
>TRBV5-6|medium-sized|TRBJ1-2|NA
TGTGCCAGCAGCAGGGAGGGACAAGAGCTCTATGGCTACACCTTC
CASSREGQELYGYTF
>TRBV25-1|many|TRBJ2-6|TRBD1
TGTGCCACTAAAGGGACAGCAGACTCTGGGGCCAACGTCCTGACTTTC
CATKGTADSGANVLTF
>TRBV10-3|many|TRBJ1-2|NA
TGTGCCATTCAGGACAGCCCTAACTATGGCTACACCTTC
CAIQDSPNYGYTF
>TRBV28|many|TRBJ1-1|NA
TGTGCCAGCAGAGACAGTGTGACTTTCTTT
CASRDSVTFF
>TRBV5-1|many|TRBJ2-5|NA
TGCGCCAGCAGCTTACGCGCCAGGGAAGAGACCCAGTACTTC
CASSLRAREETQYF
>TRBV19|many|TRBJ2-3|TRBD2
TGTGCCAGTAGTCCCATCACCGGGACTAGCATCGATACGCAGTATTTT
CASSPITGTSIDTQYF
>TRBV7-3|NA|TRBJ2-2|NA
TGTGCCAGCAGCCTAAATCCCATCACCGGGGAGCTGTTTTTT
CASSLNPITGELFF
>TRBV19|many|TRBJ2-3|NA
TGTGCCAGTAGCCTCACAGGGATAGGGACAGATACGCAGTATTTT
CASSLTGIGTDTQYF
>TRBV7-9|medium-sized|TRBJ1-2|NA
TGTGCCAGCAGCTTAGACCTAAGGTCTGGCTACACCTTC
CASSLDLRSGYTF
>TRBV29-1|NA|TRBJ2-7|NA
TGCAGCGTTGAAGAATGGGGCTACGAGCAGTACTTC
CSVEEWGYEQYF